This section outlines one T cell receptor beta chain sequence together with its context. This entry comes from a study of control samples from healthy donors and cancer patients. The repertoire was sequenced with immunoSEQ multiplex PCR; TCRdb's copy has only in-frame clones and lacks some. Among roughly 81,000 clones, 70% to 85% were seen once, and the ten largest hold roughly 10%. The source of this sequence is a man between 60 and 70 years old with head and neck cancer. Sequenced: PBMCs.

The CDR3 DNA sequence: TGTGCCAGCAGTCCATATAGCGGGAGGGCCTTGGAGCAGTACTTC. Its protein is CASSPYSGRALEQYF. The chain uses TRBV27 and TRBJ2-7; 11 positions agree with TRBD2. V shed 5 bases, J shed 7 bases, and the junction held 10 bases outside the gene matches. Germline CDR1 is MNHEY and CDR2 is SMNVEV (reference sequence). CDR3 size: 15 residues.